Below, 25 T cell receptor beta chains from the same sample are listed, as sequenced in a study of Graves' ophthalmopathy and Graves' hyperthyroidism. RNA transcripts provided the template for amplifying TCR beta CDR3 regions. RT-PCR in the first round used HTBI primers; a second-round multiplex PCR followed. One entry per CDR3 protein, called by TCRdb with MiXCR from the multiplex PCR reads. The sample holds some 350,000 distinct CDR3 sequences, 17% seen once. The sequenced material came from peripheral blood. The receptors stem from an adult woman with stable Graves' hyperthyroidism.

There are many counts of this clonotype. The chain combines TRBV28 with TRBJ1-5, with D possibly TRBD1 on 6 matching bases. V shed 2 bases and J shed 2 bases, with 19 bases lying between them. This CDR3 is 18 amino acids long. CDR1 and CDR2 from the germline V gene are MDHEN and SYDVKM. The CDR3 region has the DNA TGTGCCAGCAGTTTACGGGGACATAGAATAGCGGGCAATCAGCCCCAGCATTTT. Translation gives CASSLRGHRIAGNQPQHF.

In its sample, this clonotype was seen many times. The chain carries TRBV19 and TRBJ1-5, with a tentative D call TRBD1 (5 bases). The CDR3 contains 15 residues. Germline assignment: CDR1 LNHDA and CDR2 SQIVND (reference sequence). With 4 bases removed from V and 2 bases from J, the gap between germline ends came to 12 bases. The CDR3 sequence is CASSSGTVGNQPQHF. The DNA for the CDR3 is TGTGCCAGTAGTAGCGGGACGGTAGGCAATCAGCCCCAGCATTTT.

This clonotype was counted at least ten times. V and J are TRBV28 and TRBJ2-7, with 9 bases matching TRBD2. Germline assignment: CDR1 MDHEN and CDR2 SYDVKM. Germline trimming cut 5 bases from V and 4 bases from J; bases unmatched to any gene: 6. The CDR3 is 14 amino acids. The CDR3 coding sequence is TGTGCCAGCAGTCTTAGCGGGAGTGGTTACGAGCAGTACTTC. This sequence encodes CASSLSGSGYEQYF.

Ten or more counts support this clonotype. The chain recombines TRBV5-1 with TRBJ2-3; 7 nucleotides match TRBD2. Germline-derived CDR1 and CDR2 are SGHRS and YFSETQ. CDR3 size: 15 residues. V was clipped by 0 bases and J by 2 bases; unmatched bases: 3. Here the CDR3 DNA reads TGCGCCAGCAGCTTGGCAGCGGGACCCACAGATACGCAGTATTTT. This sequence encodes CASSLAAGPTDTQYF.

This clonotype occurred many times. V and J are TRBV7-2 and TRBJ2-7; TRBD2 agrees at 9 bases. There are 15 residues in the CDR3. Germline V lookup: CDR1 SGHTA, CDR2 FQGNSA. V dropped 1 base and J dropped 6; count of bases not matched to a gene: 7. CDR3 region: CASSLVGTSTTEQYF. The CDR3 DNA sequence: TGTGCCAGCAGCTTAGTCGGGACTAGCACTACCGAGCAGTACTTC.

The gene calls are TRBV3-1 and TRBJ2-7; 8 bases align to TRBD2. The CDR3 contains 19 residues. Germline CDR1 reads LGHDT; CDR2 reads YNNKEL (reference sequence). After removal of 0 bases from V and 0 bases from J, the junction contained 13 bases not matched to a gene. In DNA, the CDR3 is TGTGCCAGCAGCCAAGATGGGAGAGGAGCGGGAGATAGCTCCTACGAGCAGTACTTC. Encoded protein: CASSQDGRGAGDSSYEQYF.

This clonotype showed up just once. The chain employs TRBV7-2 and TRBJ1-5; 8 bases are shared with TRBD1. The germline V gene has CDR1 SGHTA and CDR2 FQGNSA. The CDR3 has 13 amino acids. V was pared by 5 bases and J by 6 bases, with 3 bases of the junction left unmatched. CDR3 sequence (DNA): TGTGCCAGCAGCCACAGGGGGTTTCAGCCCCAGCATTTT. As protein: CASSHRGFQPQHF.

This clonotype was detected a few times. The chain carries TRBV28 and TRBJ2-2; TRBD2 agrees at 14 bases. The CDR3 is made up of 16 amino acids. The V gene end was trimmed by 5 bases and the J gene end by 7 bases; junction bases not matched to a gene: 6. The V gene's germline CDR1 is MDHEN and CDR2 SYDVKM. The CDR3 DNA sequence: TGTGCCAGCAGTCCCGGGACTAGCGGGAGAGTCGGGGAGCTGTTTTTT. Translated: CASSPGTSGRVGELFF.

This clonotype has a count of ten or more. The rearrangement joins TRBV4-1 to TRBJ2-7; 9 bases match TRBD2. The V segment lost 5 bases and the J segment 1 base; nucleotides outside the gene matches: 12. Per germline, CDR1 MGHRA and CDR2 YSYEKL. The length of the CDR3 is 17 residues. The CDR3 loop is CASSAEWGGRASYEQYF. The CDR3 coding sequence is TGCGCCAGCAGCGCAGAGTGGGGCGGGAGGGCGTCCTACGAGCAGTACTTC.

This clonotype has ten or more counts. The chain joins TRBV29-1 to TRBJ1-2; 8 nucleotides match TRBD1. Losses at the gene ends were 6 bases for V and 4 bases for J; bases not matched to a gene: 7. The CDR3 is 13 amino acids. Germline V gives CDR1 SQVTM, CDR2 ANQGSEA. Written as DNA, the CDR3 is TGCAGCGTGGGGGGTGGACAGGGCTATGGCTACACCTTC. Amino acids: CSVGGGQGYGYTF. The whole variable domain, filled in from reference TRBV29-1 and TRBJ1-2, reads SAVISQKPSRDICQRGTSLTIQCQVDSQVTMMFWYRQQPGQSLTLIATANQGSEATYESGFVIDKFPISRPNLTFSTLTVSNMSPEDSSIYLCSVGGGQGYGYTFGSGTRLTVV.

This clonotype was counted once. The CDR3 DNA reads TGTGCCAGCAGTTTAGAGGGGCCCCGGTACGAGCAGTACTTC. It is translated as CASSLEGPRYEQYF. This chain links TRBV28 with TRBJ2-7; D may be TRBD1 or TRBD2 (5 bases each). The V end lost 2 bases, the J end lost 4 bases, and 12 bases lay between the germline ends. The germline V gene has CDR1 MDHEN and CDR2 SYDVKM. CDR3 length: 14 residues.

This clonotype was recorded many times. The chain links TRBV12-3 or TRBV12-4 to TRBJ1-2; D is unclear. With 3 bases removed from V and 6 bases from J, the gap between germline ends came to 8 bases. CDR3 length: 12 amino acids. DNA of the CDR3: TGTGCCAGCAGTTTTGTGACGGATGGCTACACCTTC. It specifies CASSFVTDGYTF.

This clonotype was recorded many times. The chain uses TRBV12-5 and TRBJ2-5; 9 bases match TRBD2. The CDR3 spans 14 residues. V was pared by 6 bases and J by 5 bases, with 7 bases of the junction left unmatched. Per germline, CDR1 LGHNT and CDR2 FRNRAP. The CDR3 spells CASGPGLASETQYF. DNA of the CDR3: TGTGCTAGTGGACCCGGACTAGCGAGTGAGACCCAGTACTTC.

This clonotype was counted many times. The J gene is TRBJ2-4, the V gene TRBV7-9; 7 bases match TRBD2. This CDR3 has 14 amino acids. The ends lost 1 base at V and 8 bases at J; junction bases unmatched: 5. The V gene's germline CDR1 is SEHNR and CDR2 FQNEAQ (reference sequence). Written as DNA, the CDR3 is TGTGCCAGCAGCTTAGGACTAGCCTCCTACATTCAGTACTTC. This translates into CASSLGLASYIQYF.

There are many counts of this clonotype. The V and J genes are TRBV6-5 and TRBJ2-7; D is ambiguous. Germline V gene lookup returns CDR1 MNHEY and CDR2 SVGAGI. This CDR3 spans 13 amino acids. V was cut by 7 bases and J by 3 bases, with 13 bases left in between. CDR3 nucleotides: TGTGCCAGCACCGAACGGAACGGCTACGAGCAGTACTTC. Protein sequence: CASTERNGYEQYF.

This clonotype has at least ten counts. CDR3 sequence reads: CASSELGGVDEQYF. CDR3 DNA: TGTGCCAGCAGTGAATTGGGAGGGGTGGACGAGCAGTACTTC. The genes are TRBV2 and TRBJ2-7; 7 bases align to TRBD2. This CDR3 is 14 amino acids long. J gave up 5 bases and V 2 bases, and 6 bases lay outside the gene matches. Germline V gives CDR1 SNHLY, CDR2 FYNNEI.

This sequence joins TRBV5-1 and TRBJ1-2; 11 bases align to TRBD1. Germline V gene lookup returns CDR1 SGHRS and CDR2 YFSETQ. The CDR3 is made up of 15 amino acids. The junction had 12 bases not matched to a gene; V was cut back by 6 bases and J by 8 bases. This CDR3 reads CASTGQGESITGYTF. For the CDR3, the DNA is TGCGCCAGCACGGGACAGGGGGAATCTATCACAGGCTACACCTTC.

This clonotype was observed many times. J is TRBJ1-2 and V is TRBV20-1; D ambiguous. Germline V gene data show CDR1 as DFQATT and CDR2 as SNEGSKA (reference sequence). V lost 0 bases, J lost 1 base, and 15 bases lay in between. CDR3 length equals 16 residues. The CDR3 sequence: CSARDPRGEVNYGYTF. The CDR3 coding sequence is TGCAGTGCTAGAGATCCGCGCGGCGAGGTTAACTATGGCTACACCTTC.

This clonotype was detected ten times or more. The chain carries TRBV12-3 or TRBV12-4 and TRBJ2-2; no clear D gene. Trimming stripped 5 bases from V and 9 bases from J, with 19 bases between. The CDR3 contains 15 residues. This chain's CDR3 is CASSGRRTPGRELFF. In nucleotides, the CDR3 is TGTGCCAGCAGTGGGCGCAGGACCCCCGGGCGGGAGCTGTTTTTT.

The count of this clonotype is one. The gene calls are TRBV12-3 or TRBV12-4 and TRBJ1-5; D call uncertain. The CDR3 extends over 13 amino acids. Trimming removed 8 bases from V and 5 bases from J, with 13 bases in between. The CDR3 loop reads CASGRGIHQPQHF. The CDR3 DNA sequence: TGTGCCAGCGGTCGGGGTATCCATCAGCCCCAGCATTTT.

The table lists this clonotype with many counts. V gene TRBV2 combines with J gene TRBJ1-5, with unresolved D. The V end was cut by 8 bases, the J end by 5 bases, with 10 bases between. The CDR3 is made up of 12 amino acids. In germline, CDR1 is SNHLY, CDR2 FYNNEI. The CDR3 DNA reads as TGTGCCAGCGCCCTGAGGGATCAGCCCCAGCATTTT. As protein: CASALRDQPQHF.

This clonotype appeared many times. The rearrangement links TRBV29-1 to TRBJ1-2, with D possibly TRBD1 on 6 matching bases. Germline values: CDR1 SQVTM, CDR2 ANQGSEA. Deletions cut 2 bases from V and 10 bases from J, with 14 bases between. There are 12 residues in the CDR3. CDR3 nucleotides: TGCAGCGTTGAACTAGGGACACTACACTACACCTTC. Translated, it gives CSVELGTLHYTF.

At least ten counts were recorded for this clonotype. The CDR3 DNA reads as TGCAGTGCTAGAGGCGTCCTAGGGGGACAGGGTTTCCCCTACGAGCAGTACTTC. Translating it yields CSARGVLGGQGFPYEQYF. The V gene is TRBV20-1, the J gene TRBJ2-7; 9 nucleotides line up with TRBD1. This CDR3 has 18 residues. CDR1 is DFQATT, CDR2 SNEGSKA, per germline (reference sequence). The junction had 15 bases not matched to a gene; V was cut back by 1 base and J by 2 bases.

The chain links TRBV20-1 to TRBJ1-1; D is possibly TRBD1 (6 bases). V was trimmed by 3 bases and J by 3 bases, leaving 17 bases between them. The CDR3 consists of 15 residues. The germline CDR1 and CDR2 sequences are DFQATT and SNEGSKA (reference sequence). The CDR3 sequence is CSARTVSGGDTEAFF. The CDR3 coding sequence is TGCAGTGCTAGGACGGTTTCTGGGGGCGACACTGAAGCTTTCTTT.

This clonotype was detected many times. This chain links TRBV7-2 with TRBJ2-7; 9 positions match TRBD1. Per the germline V gene, CDR1 is SGHTA and CDR2 is FQGNSA. This CDR3 is built from 13 residues. V shed 7 bases, J shed 3 bases, and the junction held 4 bases outside the gene matches. The CDR3 sequence: CASILDRGYEQYF. The CDR3 nucleotides read TGTGCCAGCATCCTGGACAGGGGCTACGAGCAGTACTTC.